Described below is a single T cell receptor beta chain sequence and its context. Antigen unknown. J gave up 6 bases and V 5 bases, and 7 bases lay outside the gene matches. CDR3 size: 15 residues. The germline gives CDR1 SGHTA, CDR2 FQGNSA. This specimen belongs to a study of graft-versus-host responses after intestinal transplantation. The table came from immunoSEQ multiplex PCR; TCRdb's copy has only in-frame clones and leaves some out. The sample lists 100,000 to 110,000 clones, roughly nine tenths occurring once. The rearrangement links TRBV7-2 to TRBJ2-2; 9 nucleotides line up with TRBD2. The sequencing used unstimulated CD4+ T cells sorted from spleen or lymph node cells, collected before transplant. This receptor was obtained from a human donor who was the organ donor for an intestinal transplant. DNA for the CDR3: TGTGCCAGCAGCCCGCAACCTAGCGGGGCCGGGGAGCTGTTTTTT. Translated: CASSPQPSGAGELFF. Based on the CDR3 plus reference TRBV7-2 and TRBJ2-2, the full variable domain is GAGVSQSPSNKVTEKGKDVELRCDPISGHTALYWYRQSLGQGLEFLIYFQGNSAPDKSGLPSDRFSAERTGGSVSTLTIQRTQQEDSAVYLCASSPQPSGAGELFFGEGSRLTVL.